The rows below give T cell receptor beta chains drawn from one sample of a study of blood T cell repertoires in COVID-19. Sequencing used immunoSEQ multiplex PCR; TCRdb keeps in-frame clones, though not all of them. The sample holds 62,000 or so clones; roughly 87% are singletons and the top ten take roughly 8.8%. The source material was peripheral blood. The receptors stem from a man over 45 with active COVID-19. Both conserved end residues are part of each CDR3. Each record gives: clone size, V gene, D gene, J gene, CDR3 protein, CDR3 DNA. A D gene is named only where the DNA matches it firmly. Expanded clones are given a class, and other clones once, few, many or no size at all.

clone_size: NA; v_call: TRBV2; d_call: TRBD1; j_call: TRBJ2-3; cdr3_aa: CASSFRGTGRSTDTQYF; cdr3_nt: TGTGCCAGCAGCTTCCGGGGGACAGGTAGGAGCACAGATACGCAGTATTTT
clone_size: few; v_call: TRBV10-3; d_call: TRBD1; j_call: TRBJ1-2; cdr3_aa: CAISDGTGYGYGYTF; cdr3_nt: TGTGCCATCAGTGATGGGACAGGTTACGGCTATGGCTACACCTTC
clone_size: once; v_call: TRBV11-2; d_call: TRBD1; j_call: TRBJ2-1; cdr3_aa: CASSLGTGRNEQFF; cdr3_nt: TGTGCCAGCAGCTTGGGGACAGGGCGGAATGAGCAGTTCTTC
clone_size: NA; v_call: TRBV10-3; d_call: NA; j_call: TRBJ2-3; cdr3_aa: CAIRPPGVDTDTQYF; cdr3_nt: TGTGCCATCCGCCCTCCGGGGGTTGACACAGATACGCAGTATTTT
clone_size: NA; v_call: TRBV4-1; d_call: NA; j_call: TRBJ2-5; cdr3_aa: CASSQEIGAAGEETQYF; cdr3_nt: TGCGCCAGCAGCCAAGAGATCGGTGCAGCGGGTGAAGAGACCCAGTACTTC
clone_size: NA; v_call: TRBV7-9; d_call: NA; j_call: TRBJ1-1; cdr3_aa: CASSVQGPAFPF; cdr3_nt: TGTGCCAGCAGCGTACAGGGACCAGCTTTCCCATTT
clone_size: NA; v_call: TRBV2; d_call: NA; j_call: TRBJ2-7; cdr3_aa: CASSEAGGTYEQYF; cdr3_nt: TGTGCCAGCAGTGAAGCGGGAGGCACCTACGAGCAGTACTTC
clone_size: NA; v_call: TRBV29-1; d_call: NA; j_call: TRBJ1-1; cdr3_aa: CSVVRPGRTEAFF; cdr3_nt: TGCAGCGTTGTTCGTCCAGGGCGGACTGAAGCTTTCTTT
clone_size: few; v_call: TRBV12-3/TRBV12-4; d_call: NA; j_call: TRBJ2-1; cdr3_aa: CASSPRAYNEQFF; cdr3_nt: TGTGCCAGCAGTCCCCGGGCCTACAATGAGCAGTTCTTC
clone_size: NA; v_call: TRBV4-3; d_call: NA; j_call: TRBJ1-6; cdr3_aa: CASSQILPSRGSSYNSPLHF; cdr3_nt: TGCGCCAGCAGCCAAATTCTACCTTCCCGAGGGTCCTCCTATAATTCACCCCTCCACTTT
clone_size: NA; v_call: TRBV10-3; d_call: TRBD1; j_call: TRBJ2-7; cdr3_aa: CAISEFGTGPYEQYF; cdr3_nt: TGTGCCATCAGTGAGTTCGGGACAGGGCCTTACGAGCAGTACTTC
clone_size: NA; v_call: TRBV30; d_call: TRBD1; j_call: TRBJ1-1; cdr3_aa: CALMAGQGGTEAFF; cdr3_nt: TGTGCCTTGATGGCGGGACAGGGGGGCACTGAAGCTTTCTTT
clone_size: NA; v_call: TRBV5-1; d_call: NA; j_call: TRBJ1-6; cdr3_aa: CASSLGADYNSPLHF; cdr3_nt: TGCGCCAGCAGCTTGGGGGCAGATTATAATTCACCCCTCCACTTT
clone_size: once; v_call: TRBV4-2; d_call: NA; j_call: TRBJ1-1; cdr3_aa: CASSQASQTVLNTEAFF; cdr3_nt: TGTGCCAGCAGCCAAGCCTCCCAGACAGTCTTGAACACTGAAGCTTTCTTT
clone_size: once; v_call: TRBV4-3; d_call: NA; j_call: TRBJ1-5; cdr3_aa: CASSQEVGSQPQHF; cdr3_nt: TGCGCCAGCAGCCAAGAAGTTGGGAGTCAACCCCAGCATTTT
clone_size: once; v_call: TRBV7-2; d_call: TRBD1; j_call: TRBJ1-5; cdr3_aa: CASSRGQGFQPQHF; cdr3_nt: TGTGCCAGCAGCCGGGGACAGGGATTTCAGCCCCAGCATTTT
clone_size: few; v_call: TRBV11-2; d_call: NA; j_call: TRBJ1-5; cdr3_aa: CASSVTGNQPQHF; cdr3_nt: TGTGCCAGCAGCGTGACGGGGAATCAGCCCCAGCATTTT
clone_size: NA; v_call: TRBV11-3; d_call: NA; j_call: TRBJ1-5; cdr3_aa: CASSLDPGGPYSNQPQHF; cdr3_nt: TGTGCCAGCAGCTTAGACCCGGGGGGGCCTTATAGCAATCAGCCCCAGCATTTT
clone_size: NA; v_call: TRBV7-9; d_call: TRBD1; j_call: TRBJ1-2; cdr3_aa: CASSLVGGAIYGYTF; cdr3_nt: TGTGCCAGCAGCTTAGTAGGGGGCGCGATCTATGGCTACACCTTC
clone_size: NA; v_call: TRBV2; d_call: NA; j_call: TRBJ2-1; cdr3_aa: CASSDGGINEQFF; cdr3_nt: TGTGCCAGCAGTGATGGAGGGATCAATGAGCAGTTCTTC
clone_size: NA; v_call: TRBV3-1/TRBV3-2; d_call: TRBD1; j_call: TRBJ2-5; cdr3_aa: CASSQRRGLNSMETQYF; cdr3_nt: TGTGCCAGCAGCCAACGCAGGGGGCTCAACTCGATGGAGACCCAGTACTTC
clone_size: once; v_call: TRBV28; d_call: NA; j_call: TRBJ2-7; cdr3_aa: CASSFYGQTYEQYF; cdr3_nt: TGTGCCAGCAGTTTTTATGGACAGACCTACGAGCAGTACTTC